This T cell receptor (beta chain) derives from a study of cytomegalovirus exposure and HLA in healthy donors. Overall study results and limits: Sequencing likely generated an artifact that appeared as a cluster of highly shared sequence variants. Some V segments, TRBV6-2 and TRBV6-3 among them, were indistinguishable and were therefore excluded. Earlier analysis looked at TCR beta V segments, and most were productive about 87% or about 30% of the time. In a later analysis, productive TCRs from donors in an Asian-associated ancestry cluster reportedly carried fewer N-insertions than the cohort mean.

Germline values: CDR1 MNHEY, CDR2 SVGAGI. This CDR3 is built from 15 residues. The ends were cut back, 7 bases at V and 6 bases at J, with 16 bases in the middle. PCR employed 60 Vbeta and 13 Jbeta primers. Clones were read by immunoSEQ multiplex PCR, and TCRdb kept only the in-frame ones, dropping some. The sample carries more than 200,000 clones, 60% to 80% recorded once. On this clone itself: Antigen: not known.

The source is a male donor in good health and CMV-seronegative. J is TRBJ1-6 and V is TRBV6-5; perhaps TRBD1 as D (5 bases). Sequences were obtained from PBMCs. The chain's CDR3 is CASTSPQGGNSPLHF. In nucleotides, the CDR3 is TGTGCCAGCACCTCCCCCCAGGGTGGTAATTCACCCCTCCACTTT.